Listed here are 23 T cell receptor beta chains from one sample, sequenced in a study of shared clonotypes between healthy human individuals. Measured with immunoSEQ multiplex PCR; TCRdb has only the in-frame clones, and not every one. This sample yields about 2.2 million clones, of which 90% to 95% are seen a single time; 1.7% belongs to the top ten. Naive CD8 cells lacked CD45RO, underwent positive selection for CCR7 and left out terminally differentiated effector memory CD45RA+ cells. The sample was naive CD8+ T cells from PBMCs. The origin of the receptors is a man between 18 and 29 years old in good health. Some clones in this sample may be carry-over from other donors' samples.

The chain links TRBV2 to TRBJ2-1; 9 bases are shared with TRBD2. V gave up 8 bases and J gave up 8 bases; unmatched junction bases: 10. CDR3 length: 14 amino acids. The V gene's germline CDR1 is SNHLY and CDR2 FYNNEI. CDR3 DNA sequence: TGTGCCAGCTCCACTAGCGGGCCATACTATGAGCAGTTCTTC. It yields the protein CASSTSGPYYEQFF.

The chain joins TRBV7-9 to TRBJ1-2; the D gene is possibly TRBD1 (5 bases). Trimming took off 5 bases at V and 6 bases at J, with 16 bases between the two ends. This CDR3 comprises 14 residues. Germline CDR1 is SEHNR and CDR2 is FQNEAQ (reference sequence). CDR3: CASSKWGGTDGYTF. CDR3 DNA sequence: TGTGCCAGCAGCAAATGGGGGGGAACGGATGGCTACACCTTC.

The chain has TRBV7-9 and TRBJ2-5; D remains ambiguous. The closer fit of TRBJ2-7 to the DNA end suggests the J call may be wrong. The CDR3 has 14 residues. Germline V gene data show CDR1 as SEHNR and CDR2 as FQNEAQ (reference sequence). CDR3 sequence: CASSFSGNSGEQYF. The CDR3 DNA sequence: TGTGCCAGCAGCTTCTCTGGGAACTCGGGCGAGCAGTACTTC.

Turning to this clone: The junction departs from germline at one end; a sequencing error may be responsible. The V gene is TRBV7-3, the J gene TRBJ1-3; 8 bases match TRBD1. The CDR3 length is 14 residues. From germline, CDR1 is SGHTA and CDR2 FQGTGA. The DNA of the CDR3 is TGCCCCGGGACAGGTCCCTACTCTGGAAACACCATATATTTT. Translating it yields CPGTGPYSGNTIYF.

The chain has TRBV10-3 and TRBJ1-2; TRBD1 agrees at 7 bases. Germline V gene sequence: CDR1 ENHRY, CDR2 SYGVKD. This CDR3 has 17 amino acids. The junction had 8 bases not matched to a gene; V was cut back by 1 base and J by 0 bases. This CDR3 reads CAISEWRTGTANYGYTF. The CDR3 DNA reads TGTGCCATCAGTGAGTGGCGGACAGGAACGGCTAACTATGGCTACACCTTC.

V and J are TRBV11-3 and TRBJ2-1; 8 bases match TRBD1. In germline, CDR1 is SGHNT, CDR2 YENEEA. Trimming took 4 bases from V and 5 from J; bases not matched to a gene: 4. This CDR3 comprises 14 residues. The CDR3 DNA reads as TGTGCCAGCAGCTCCAGGGGGCGCGACAATGAGCAGTTCTTC. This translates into CASSSRGRDNEQFF. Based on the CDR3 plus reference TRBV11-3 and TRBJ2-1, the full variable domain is EAGVVQSPRYKIIEKKQPVAFWCNPISGHNTLYWYLQNLGQGPELLIRYENEEAVDDSQLPKDRFSAERLKGVDSTLKIQPAELGDSAVYLCASSSRGRDNEQFFGPGTRLTVL.

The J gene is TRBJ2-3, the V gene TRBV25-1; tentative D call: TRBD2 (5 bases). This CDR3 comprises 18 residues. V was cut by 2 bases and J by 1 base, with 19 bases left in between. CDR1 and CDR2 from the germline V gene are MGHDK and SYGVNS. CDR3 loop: CASSEMRDYYSGTDTQYF. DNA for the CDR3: TGTGCCAGCAGTGAAATGCGAGACTATTATAGTGGCACAGATACGCAGTATTTT.

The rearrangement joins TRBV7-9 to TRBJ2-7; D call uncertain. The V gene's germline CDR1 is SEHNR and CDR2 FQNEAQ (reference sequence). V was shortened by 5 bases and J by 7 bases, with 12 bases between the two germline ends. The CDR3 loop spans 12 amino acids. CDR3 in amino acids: CASSRTPWEQYF. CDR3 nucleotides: TGTGCCAGCAGCCGTACTCCTTGGGAGCAGTACTTC.

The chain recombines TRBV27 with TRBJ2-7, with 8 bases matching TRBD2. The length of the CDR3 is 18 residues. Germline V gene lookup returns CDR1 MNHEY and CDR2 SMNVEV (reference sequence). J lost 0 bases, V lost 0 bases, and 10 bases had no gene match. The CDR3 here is CASSLSGVAGPSSYEQYF. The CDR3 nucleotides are TGTGCCAGCAGTTTATCGGGGGTAGCGGGGCCAAGCTCCTACGAGCAGTACTTC.

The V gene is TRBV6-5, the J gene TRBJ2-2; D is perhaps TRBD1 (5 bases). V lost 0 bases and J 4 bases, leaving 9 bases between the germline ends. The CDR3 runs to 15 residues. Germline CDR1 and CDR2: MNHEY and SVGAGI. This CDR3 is CASSYSRQSTGELFF. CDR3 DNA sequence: TGTGCCAGCAGTTACTCCCGACAGTCCACCGGGGAGCTGTTTTTT.

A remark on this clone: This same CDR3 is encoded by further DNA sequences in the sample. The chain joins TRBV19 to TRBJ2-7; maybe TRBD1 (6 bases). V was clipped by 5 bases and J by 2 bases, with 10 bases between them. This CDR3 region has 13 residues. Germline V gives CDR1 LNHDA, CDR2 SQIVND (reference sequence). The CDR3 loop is CASSPGQPYEQYF. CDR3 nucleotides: TGTGCCAGTAGTCCTGGACAGCCCTACGAGCAGTACTTC.

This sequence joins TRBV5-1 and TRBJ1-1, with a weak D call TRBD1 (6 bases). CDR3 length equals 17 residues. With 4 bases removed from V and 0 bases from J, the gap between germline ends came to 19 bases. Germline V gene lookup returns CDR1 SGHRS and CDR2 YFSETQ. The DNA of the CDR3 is TGCGCCAGCAGCGAGGTCACCACCGGGACAATGAACACTGAAGCTTTCTTT. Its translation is CASSEVTTGTMNTEAFF.

The CDR3 DNA is TGCGCCAGCAGCCAGGCACCCGGCGGGGGCCCTGAAGCTTTCTTT. As protein: CASSQAPGGGPEAFF. This chain joins TRBV4-1 and TRBJ1-1; D perhaps matches TRBD1 (6 bases). The V end lost 3 bases, the J end lost 6 bases, and 17 bases lay between the germline ends. Germline loops: CDR1 MGHRA, CDR2 YSYEKL. This CDR3 has 15 amino acids.

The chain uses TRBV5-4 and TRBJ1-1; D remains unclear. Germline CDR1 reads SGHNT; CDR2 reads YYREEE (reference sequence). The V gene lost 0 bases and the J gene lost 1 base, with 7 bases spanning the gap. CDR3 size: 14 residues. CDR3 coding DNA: TGTGCCAGCAGCTTGGGGGTGGGGAACACTGAAGCTTTCTTT. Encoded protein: CASSLGVGNTEAFF.

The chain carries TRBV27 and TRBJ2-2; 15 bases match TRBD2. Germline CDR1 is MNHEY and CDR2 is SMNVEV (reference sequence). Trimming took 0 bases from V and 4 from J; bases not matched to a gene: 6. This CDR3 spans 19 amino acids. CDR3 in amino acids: CASSLSPGLAGGVTGELFF. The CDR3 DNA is TGTGCCAGCAGTTTATCACCGGGACTAGCGGGAGGAGTCACCGGGGAGCTGTTTTTT.

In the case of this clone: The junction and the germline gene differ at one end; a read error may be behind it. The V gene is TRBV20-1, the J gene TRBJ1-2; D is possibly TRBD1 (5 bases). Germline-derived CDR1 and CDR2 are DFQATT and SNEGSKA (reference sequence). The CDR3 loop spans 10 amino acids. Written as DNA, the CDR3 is TGCAGTGCTGGCGTTATGGGGGGAGCATGG. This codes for CSAGVMGGAW.

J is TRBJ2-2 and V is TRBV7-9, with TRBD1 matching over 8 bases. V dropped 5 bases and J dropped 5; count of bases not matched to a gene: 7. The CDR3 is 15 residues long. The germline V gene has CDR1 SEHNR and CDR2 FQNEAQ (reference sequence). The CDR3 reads CASSPDRGETGELFF. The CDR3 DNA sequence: TGTGCCAGCAGCCCAGACAGGGGTGAAACCGGGGAGCTGTTTTTT.

CDR3 region: CSVIPGQGVKGNTIYF. The CDR3 DNA is TGCAGCGTGATACCGGGACAGGGGGTCAAAGGAAACACCATATATTTT. This sequence joins TRBV29-1 and TRBJ1-3, with 11 bases identical to TRBD1. With 6 bases clipped from V and 4 bases from J, the junction kept 11 bases outside the gene matches. CDR1 and CDR2 from the germline V gene are SQVTM and ANQGSEA. This CDR3 is 16 amino acids long.

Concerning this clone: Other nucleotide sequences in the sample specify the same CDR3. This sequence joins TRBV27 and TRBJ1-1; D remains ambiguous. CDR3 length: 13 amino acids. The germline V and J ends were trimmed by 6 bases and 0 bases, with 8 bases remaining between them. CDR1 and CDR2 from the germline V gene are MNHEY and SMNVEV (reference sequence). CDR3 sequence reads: CASSLTLNTEAFF. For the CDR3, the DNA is TGTGCCAGCAGCCTTACCCTGAACACTGAAGCTTTCTTT.

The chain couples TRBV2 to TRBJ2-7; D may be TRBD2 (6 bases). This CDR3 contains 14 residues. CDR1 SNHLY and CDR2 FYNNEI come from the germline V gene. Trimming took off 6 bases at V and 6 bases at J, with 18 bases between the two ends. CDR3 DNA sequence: TGTGCCAGCAGCTCTGCCGGGACTCCCTCCGAGCAGTACTTC. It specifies CASSSAGTPSEQYF.

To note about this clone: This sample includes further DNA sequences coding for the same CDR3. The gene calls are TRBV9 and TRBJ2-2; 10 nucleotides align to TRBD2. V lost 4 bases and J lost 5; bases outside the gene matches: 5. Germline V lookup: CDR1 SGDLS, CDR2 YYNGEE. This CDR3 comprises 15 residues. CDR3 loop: CASSLRTSGTGELFF. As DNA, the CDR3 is TGTGCCAGCAGCCTCAGGACTAGCGGAACCGGGGAGCTGTTTTTT.

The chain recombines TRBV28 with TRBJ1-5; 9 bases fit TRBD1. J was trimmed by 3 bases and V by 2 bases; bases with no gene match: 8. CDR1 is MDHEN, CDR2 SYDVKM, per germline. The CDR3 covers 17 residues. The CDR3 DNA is TGTGCCAGCAGTTTAGTCGGGACAGGGTTTACCAATCAGCCCCAGCATTTT. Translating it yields CASSLVGTGFTNQPQHF.

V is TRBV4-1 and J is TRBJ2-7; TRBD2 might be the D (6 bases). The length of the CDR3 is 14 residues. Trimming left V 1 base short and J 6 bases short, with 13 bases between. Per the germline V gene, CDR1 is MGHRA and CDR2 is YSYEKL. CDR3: CASSQGDSVFEQYF. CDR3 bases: TGCGCCAGCAGCCAAGGGGACTCGGTCTTCGAGCAGTACTTC.